These 27 T cell receptor beta chains were all obtained from the same sample, sequenced in a study of CD8+CD57+ T cells in acquired aplastic anemia. The template for TCR beta VDJ and CDR3 sequence profiling was genomic DNA. TCRdb reprocessed the reads with MiXCR, giving one entry per CDR3 protein. The table records about 110,000 distinct CDR3 sequences, around 50% of them present only once. Sequencing was done on a sample of sorted CD4+, CD8+, or CD8+CD57+ T cells (not recorded which) from PBMCs. These TCRs come from a human donor in good health, serving as a control.

This chain joins TRBV15 and TRBJ1-2, with 8 positions matching TRBD1. The CDR3 consists of 17 residues. Looked up from germline, CDR1 is LNHNV and CDR2 is YYDKDF (reference sequence). With 0 bases clipped from V and 6 bases from J, the junction kept 12 bases outside the gene matches. For the CDR3, the DNA is TGTGCCACCAGCAGAGATCTCAGGACAGGGCTTGATAATGGCTACACCTTC. Its translation: CATSRDLRTGLDNGYTF.

V and J are TRBV15 and TRBJ2-3; no definite D call. This CDR3 comprises 17 residues. Germline V gives CDR1 LNHNV, CDR2 YYDKDF (reference sequence). V was shortened by 0 bases and J by 0 bases, with 13 bases between the two germline ends. CDR3 region: CATSRDHLRASTDTQYF. CDR3 coding DNA: TGTGCCACCAGCAGAGATCATCTAAGAGCTAGCACAGATACGCAGTATTTT.

The rearrangement links TRBV7-3 to TRBJ2-5; maybe TRBD1 (6 bases). V shed 6 bases and J shed 5 bases, with 19 bases lying between them. Germline assignment: CDR1 SGHTA and CDR2 FQGTGA. The CDR3 length is 15 residues. The CDR3 bases are TGTGCCAGCAGTCCGGGACAATCCGGGACGGAGACCCAGTACTTC. Amino acid sequence: CASSPGQSGTETQYF.

This rearrangement joins TRBV7-8 to TRBJ2-3, with TRBD1 identical over 7 bases. Germline lookup yields CDR1 SGHVS and CDR2 FQNEAQ. The CDR3 runs 14 residues. V was pared by 5 bases and J by 6 bases, with 8 bases of the junction left unmatched. CDR3 sequence: CASSPKGTADTQYF. The CDR3 nucleotides read TGTGCCAGCAGCCCAAAGGGGACAGCTGATACGCAGTATTTT.

V is TRBV2 and J is TRBJ1-6; TRBD1 is a possible D gene (5 bases). The CDR3 consists of 16 residues. CDR1 is SNHLY, CDR2 FYNNEI, per germline. V was clipped by 6 bases and J by 7 bases, with 19 bases between them. CDR3 sequence: CASSAREDLRNSPLHF. The CDR3 nucleotides are TGTGCCAGCAGCGCCAGGGAGGATTTAAGGAATTCACCCCTCCACTTT. The full variable domain, rest sourced from reference TRBV2 and TRBJ1-6, is EPEVTQTPSHQVTQMGQEVILRCVPISNHLYFYWYRQILGQKVEFLVSFYNNEISEKSEIFDDQFSVERPDGSNFTLKIRSTKLEDSAMYFCASSAREDLRNSPLHFGNGTRLTVT.

Note on this clonotype: One junction end does not reproduce the germline sequence, and a read error may be involved. This chain uses TRBV19 with TRBJ2-7; D may be TRBD1 or TRBD2 (5 bases each). CDR1 is LNHDA, CDR2 SQIVND, per germline (reference sequence). The CDR3 extends over 10 amino acids. This CDR3 reads CASSMAGSVF. CDR3 bases: TGTGCCAGTAGTATGGCAGGGAGCGTCTTC. The variable domain in full, with the rest retrieved from reference TRBV19 and TRBJ2-7, is DGGITQSPKYLFRKEGQNVTLSCEQNLNHDAMYWYRQDPGQGLRLIYYSQIVNDFQKGDIAEGYSVSREKKESFPLTVTSAQKNPTAFYLCASSMAGSVFGPGTRLTVT.

This clonotype has only a few counts. V and J are TRBV7-9 and TRBJ2-1; TRBD2 is a possible D gene (5 bases). The CDR3 loop spans 12 amino acids. Trimming removed 1 base at V and 9 bases at J, with 7 bases between. CDR1 is SEHNR, CDR2 FQNEAQ, per germline (reference sequence). The CDR3 loop is CASSLESGEQFF. The CDR3, as DNA: TGTGCCAGCAGCTTAGAAAGCGGTGAGCAGTTCTTC. Full variable domain (missing parts from reference TRBV7-9 and TRBJ2-1): DTGVSQNPRHKITKRGQNVTFRCDPISEHNRLYWYRQTLGQGPEFLTYFQNEAQLEKSRLLSDRFSAERPKGSFSTLEIQRTEQGDSAMYLCASSLESGEQFFGPGTRLTVL.

The chain combines TRBV29-1 with TRBJ2-5; 13 nucleotides line up with TRBD2. Looked up from germline, CDR1 is SQVTM and CDR2 is ANQGSEA. Trimming removed 7 bases from V and 7 bases from J; junction bases left unmatched: 12. The CDR3 spans 15 residues. In nucleotides, the CDR3 is TGCAGCGCCCGTCTAACTAGCGGGGGGGCGGGGACCCAGTACTTC. This encodes CSARLTSGGAGTQYF.

A few counts support this clonotype. V is TRBV25-1 and J is TRBJ2-7, with 10 bases identical to TRBD1. The J segment lost 5 bases and the V segment lost 4 bases, leaving 8 bases of the junction unmatched. Germline assignment: CDR1 MGHDK and CDR2 SYGVNS. CDR3 size: 15 residues. Written as DNA, the CDR3 is TGTGCCAGCAGTGGGGGGGACAGGGGTATCGACGAGCAGTACTTC. It yields the protein CASSGGDRGIDEQYF.

The CDR3 region is CSVDGQGRETQYF. The CDR3, as DNA: TGCAGCGTTGACGGACAGGGAAGGGAGACCCAGTACTTC. The chain uses TRBV29-1 and TRBJ2-5; the match to TRBD1 covers 8 bases. The CDR3 has 13 amino acids. Germline CDR1 reads SQVTM; CDR2 reads ANQGSEA. V was clipped by 3 bases and J by 5 bases; unmatched bases: 5.

On this clonotype itself: A read error may produce the germline difference seen at one junction end. The chain couples TRBV20-1 to TRBJ2-7, with 7 bases aligning to TRBD1. The CDR3 is 13 residues long. Looked up from germline, CDR1 is DFQATT and CDR2 is SNEGSKA (reference sequence). CDR3 sequence reads: CGARGRGSFEQYF. The CDR3 DNA follows: TGCGGTGCTAGAGGCAGGGGGAGCTTCGAGCAGTACTTC.

Note on this clonotype: This CDR3 fails to terminate in the conserved phenylalanine or tryptophan, so it likely reflects a read error. V is TRBV29-1 and J is TRBJ1-1; unclear D gene. This CDR3 spans 12 amino acids. Per germline, CDR1 SQVTM and CDR2 ANQGSEA. Trimming took off 0 bases at V and 11 bases at J, with 13 bases between the two ends. The CDR3 DNA is TGCAGCGTTGAAGAGGGAAGGGAAGGGGCTTTCTCT. The encoded protein is CSVEEGREGAFS.

There are many counts of this clonotype. This chain connects TRBV4-3 to TRBJ1-1; the match to TRBD1 covers 7 bases. V trimming: 0 bases; J trimming: 3 bases; junction bases outside the gene matches: 10. The CDR3 contains 17 residues. Germline CDR1 is LGHNA and CDR2 is YSLEER. CDR3 nucleotides: TGCGCCAGCAGCCAAGAAGAATCCGACAGGGTGGACACTGAAGCTTTCTTT. Translating it yields CASSQEESDRVDTEAFF.

The chain carries TRBV25-1 and TRBJ1-6, with D possibly matching TRBD1 (5 bases). Germline V gene sequence: CDR1 MGHDK, CDR2 SYGVNS. The V end was cut by 9 bases, the J end by 10 bases, with 22 bases between. The CDR3 sequence is 15 residues long. The CDR3 reads CASRGDGARGSPLHF. In nucleotides, the CDR3 is TGTGCCAGTAGAGGTGATGGGGCACGGGGGTCACCCCTCCACTTT. The variable domain in full, with the rest retrieved from reference TRBV25-1 and TRBJ1-6, is EADIYQTPRYLVIGTGKKITLECSQTMGHDKMYWYQQDPGMELHLIHYSYGVNSTEKGDLSSESTVSRIRTEHFPLTLESARPSHTSQYLCASRGDGARGSPLHFGNGTRLTVT.

This clonotype was detected many times. This rearrangement joins TRBV4-3 to TRBJ1-1, with no clear D. The V and J ends lost 4 bases and 2 bases respectively, with 11 bases between them. This CDR3 region has 14 residues. The germline V gene encodes CDR1 LGHNA and CDR2 YSLEER. CDR3 protein: CASSRWRANTEAFF. CDR3 sequence (DNA): TGCGCCAGCAGCCGATGGAGGGCAAACACTGAAGCTTTCTTT.

The chain carries TRBV19 and TRBJ2-7; D may be TRBD2 (5 bases). CDR3 length: 12 residues. The germline V gene has CDR1 LNHDA and CDR2 SQIVND (reference sequence). V shed 7 bases and J shed 3 bases, with 10 bases lying between them. CDR3 sequence (DNA): TGTGCCAGTACTGAGGGAATCTACGAGCAGTACTTC. This translates into CASTEGIYEQYF.

This clonotype has ten or more counts. The V call is TRBV11-1, the J call TRBJ1-1; 8 positions agree with TRBD1. The CDR3 has 15 amino acids. Germline V gene lookup returns CDR1 SGHAT and CDR2 FQDESV (reference sequence). After removal of 5 bases from V and 5 bases from J, the junction contained 10 bases not matched to a gene. CDR3 region: CASSDEGQAVTEAFF. The CDR3, as DNA: TGTGCCAGCAGCGACGAGGGACAGGCAGTGACTGAAGCTTTCTTT. The entire variable domain, with the rest obtained from reference TRBV11-1 and TRBJ1-1, is as follows: EAEVAQSPRYKITEKSQAVAFWCDPISGHATLYWYRQILGQGPELLVQFQDESVVDDSQLPKDRFSAERLKGVDSTLKIQPAELGDSAMYLCASSDEGQAVTEAFFGQGTRLTVV.

This clonotype occurred many times. V is TRBV7-8 and J is TRBJ1-1; D is possibly TRBD1 (6 bases). Germline V gene sequence: CDR1 SGHVS, CDR2 FQNEAQ. The length of the CDR3 is 14 residues. The V and J ends lost 5 bases and 4 bases respectively, with 14 bases between them. The CDR3 sequence is CASSLNRVFTEAFF. CDR3 in DNA: TGTGCCAGCAGCCTAAACAGGGTTTTCACTGAAGCTTTCTTT.

This clonotype showed up just a few times. The chain combines TRBV2 with TRBJ1-5, with D possibly TRBD1 on 5 matching bases. The V end was cut by 4 bases, the J end by 7 bases, with 11 bases between. From germline, CDR1 is SNHLY and CDR2 FYNNEI. The CDR3 has 13 residues. The DNA for the CDR3 is TGTGCCAGCAGTGTCAGGGATGGGCAGCCCCAGCATTTT. This translates into CASSVRDGQPQHF.

J is TRBJ1-1 and V is TRBV7-3; D may be TRBD1 (6 bases). This CDR3 is built from 15 residues. With 0 bases removed from V and 5 bases from J, the gap between germline ends came to 13 bases. CDR1 and CDR2 from the germline V gene are SGHTA and FQGTGA. The CDR3 DNA is TGTGCCAGCAGCTTAACTAGGGGGAGGAAAACTGAAGCTTTCTTT. The encoded protein is CASSLTRGRKTEAFF.

There are many counts of this clonotype. The rearrangement uses TRBV30 and TRBJ1-2; 11 bases agree with TRBD1. CDR3 length: 14 amino acids. The germline V gene has CDR1 GTSNPN and CDR2 SVGIG (reference sequence). V shed 0 bases and J 5 bases; nucleotides not matched to a gene: 2. CDR3 residues: CAWSVGTGGYGYTF. CDR3 nucleotide sequence: TGTGCCTGGAGTGTTGGGACAGGGGGTTATGGCTACACCTTC.

This clonotype was detected only a few times. A junction boundary mismatches the germline segment, possibly from a read error. This chain uses TRBV5-6 with TRBJ1-1; D is perhaps TRBD1 (6 bases). CDR1 and CDR2 (germline): SGHDT, YYEEEE. This CDR3 is built from 17 residues. CDR3 amino acids: CASSWGGLQGWNTEASF. CDR3 sequence (DNA): TGTGCCAGCAGTTGGGGGGGTCTACAGGGATGGAACACTGAAGCTTCCTTT. Full variable domain (remainder filled in from reference TRBV5-6 and TRBJ1-1): DAGVTQSPTHLIKTRGQQVTLRCSPKSGHDTVSWYQQALGQGPQFIFQYYEEEERQRGNFPDRFSGHQFPNYSSELNVNALLLGDSALYLCASSWGGLQGWNTEASFGQGTRLTVV.

CDR3 nucleotides: TGTGCCACCAGTGATCCCGGGACTAGCGGGAGAGGCGAGCAGTACTTC. Translation gives CATSDPGTSGRGEQYF. The chain recombines TRBV9 with TRBJ2-7, with TRBD2 matching over 14 bases. Germline V gene lookup returns CDR1 SGDLS and CDR2 YYNGEE. Trimming removed 9 bases from V and 6 bases from J; junction bases left unmatched: 14. The CDR3 runs to 16 residues.

This rearrangement joins TRBV2 to TRBJ1-2, with 7 bases aligning to TRBD1. V was pared by 7 bases and J by 1 base, with 6 bases of the junction left unmatched. CDR3 length: 14 residues. Looked up from germline, CDR1 is SNHLY and CDR2 is FYNNEI. The CDR3 protein is CASNRGGNNYGYTF. The CDR3 DNA follows: TGTGCCAGCAATCGAGGGGGCAATAACTATGGCTACACCTTC.

The chain combines TRBV19 with TRBJ1-1; D gene uncertain. Looked up from germline, CDR1 is LNHDA and CDR2 is SQIVND (reference sequence). V lost 3 bases and J 4 bases, leaving 12 bases between the germline ends. The CDR3 spans 14 residues. Here the CDR3 DNA reads TGTGCCAGTAGTATGATAGGGTATGGCACTGAAGCTTTCTTT. Amino acid sequence: CASSMIGYGTEAFF.

The rearrangement joins TRBV7-9 to TRBJ2-5; 8 nucleotides match TRBD1. Losses at the gene ends were 9 bases for V and 5 bases for J; bases not matched to a gene: 2. Germline CDR1 and CDR2: SEHNR and FQNEAQ (reference sequence). The CDR3 sequence is 11 residues long. Here the CDR3 reads CASRQGETQYF. CDR3 coding DNA: TGTGCCAGTAGACAGGGGGAGACCCAGTACTTC. The full variable domain, in which reference TRBV7-9 and TRBJ2-5 provide the parts outside the CDR3, is DTGVSQNPRHKITKRGQNVTFRCDPISEHNRLYWYRQTLGQGPEFLTYFQNEAQLEKSRLLSDRFSAERPKGSFSTLEIQRTEQGDSAMYLCASRQGETQYFGPGTRLLVL.

The table lists this clonotype with a few counts. The rearrangement joins TRBV10-3 to TRBJ2-3; D is perhaps TRBD2 (7 bases). CDR1 is ENHRY and CDR2 is SYGVKD in the germline V gene. Trimming removed 0 bases from V and 3 bases from J, with 16 bases in between. The CDR3 has 17 residues. The CDR3 protein is CAISESVRGGSTDTQYF. The CDR3 nucleotides are TGTGCCATCAGTGAGTCAGTGAGGGGGGGCTCAACAGATACGCAGTATTTT.